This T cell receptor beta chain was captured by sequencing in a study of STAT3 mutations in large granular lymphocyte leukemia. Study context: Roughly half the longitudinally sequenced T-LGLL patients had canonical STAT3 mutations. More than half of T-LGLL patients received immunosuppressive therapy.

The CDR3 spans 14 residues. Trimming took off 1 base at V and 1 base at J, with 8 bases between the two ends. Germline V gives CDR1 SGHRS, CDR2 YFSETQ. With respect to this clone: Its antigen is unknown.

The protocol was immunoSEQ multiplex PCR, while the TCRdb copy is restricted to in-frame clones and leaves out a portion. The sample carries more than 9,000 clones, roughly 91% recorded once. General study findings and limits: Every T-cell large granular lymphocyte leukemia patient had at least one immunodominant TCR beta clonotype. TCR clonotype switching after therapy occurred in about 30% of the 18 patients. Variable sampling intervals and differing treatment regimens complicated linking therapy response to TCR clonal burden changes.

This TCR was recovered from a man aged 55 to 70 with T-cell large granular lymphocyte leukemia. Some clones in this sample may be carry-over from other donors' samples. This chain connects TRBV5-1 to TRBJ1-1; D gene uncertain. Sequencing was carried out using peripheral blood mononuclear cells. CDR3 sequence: CASSLRGGNTEAFF. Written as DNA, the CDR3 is TGCGCCAGCAGCTTGCGAGGAGGGAACACTGAAGCTTTCTTT. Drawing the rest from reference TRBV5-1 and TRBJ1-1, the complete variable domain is KAGVTQTPRYLIKTRGQQVTLSCSPISGHRSVSWYQQTPGQGLQFLFEYFSETQRNKGNFPGRFSGRQFSNSRSEMNVSTLELGDSALYLCASSLRGGNTEAFFGQGTRLTVV.